The 14 T cell receptor beta chains listed next were all sequenced from one sample in a study of blood T cell repertoires in COVID-19. Assay used: immunoSEQ multiplex PCR; TCRdb lists only in-frame clones, some missing. The sample has some 120,000 clones; about 88% are singletons. Sequencing was carried out using peripheral blood. The receptors were gathered from a woman of 80 years or more with acute or convalescent COVID-19.

The chain carries TRBV28 and TRBJ2-1; perhaps TRBD1 as D (6 bases). The germline gives CDR1 MDHEN, CDR2 SYDVKM. With 5 bases removed from V and 6 bases from J, the gap between germline ends came to 23 bases. The CDR3 totals 17 residues. CDR3 nucleotides: TGTGCCAGCAGTAATCTTCTTGGGTGGGACAAGCGCAATGAGCAGTTCTTC. Its translation is CASSNLLGWDKRNEQFF.

The V and J genes are TRBV6-6 and TRBJ1-2, with TRBD1 identical over 8 bases. The CDR3 is 14 residues long. Per the germline V gene, CDR1 is MNHNY and CDR2 is SVGAGI (reference sequence). After removal of 5 bases from V and 7 bases from J, the junction contained 9 bases not matched to a gene. The CDR3 here is CASSTGQGAGGYTF. For the CDR3, the DNA is TGTGCCAGCAGTACCGGGCAGGGGGCGGGTGGCTACACCTTC.

The V call is TRBV5-7, the J call TRBJ1-6; a possible D gene is TRBD1 (6 bases). TRBV5-7 is recorded as an ORF, its role being uncertain. Between the trimmed V and J ends, which lost 3 bases and 0 bases, there was a span of 13 bases. This CDR3 region has 17 residues. The CDR3 DNA reads as TGTGCCAGCAGCTGGTACCAGGGGCCCTCCTATAATTCACCCCTCCACTTT. Protein product: CASSWYQGPSYNSPLHF.

V gene TRBV3-1 (or the pseudogene TRBV3-2) combines with J gene TRBJ2-3; 10 positions agree with TRBD2. This CDR3 is built from 15 residues. Per the germline V gene, CDR1 is LGHDT and CDR2 is YNNKEL (reference sequence). V shed 1 base, J shed 4 bases, and the junction held 2 bases outside the gene matches. The CDR3 region has the DNA TGTGCCAGCAGCCAAGGAGCGGGGGGGGCAGATACGCAGTATTTT. Translated, it gives CASSQGAGGADTQYF.

The chain is built from TRBV6-5 and TRBJ1-5; D is ambiguous. The CDR3 is made up of 12 amino acids. V lost 6 bases and J lost 10, with 13 bases in between. Germline V gene sequence: CDR1 MNHEY, CDR2 SVGAGI. This CDR3 is CASSIPSTPQHF. The CDR3 DNA reads TGTGCCAGCAGCATACCCTCGACACCCCAGCATTTT.

This chain links TRBV10-3 with TRBJ1-2; perhaps TRBD1 as D (6 bases). The CDR3 loop spans 15 amino acids. The V gene lost 7 bases and the J gene lost 0 bases, with 15 bases spanning the gap. CDR1 is ENHRY and CDR2 is SYGVKD in the germline V gene. In DNA, the CDR3 is TGTGCCATCAAGGGAGGGGGGGAACCTAACTATGGCTACACCTTC. It translates to CAIKGGGEPNYGYTF.

The chain couples TRBV12-3 or TRBV12-4 to TRBJ1-2, with D maybe TRBD1 (6 bases). This CDR3 contains 13 residues. With 3 bases removed from V and 3 bases from J, the gap between germline ends came to 8 bases. For the CDR3, the DNA is TGTGCCAGCAGTTTCGGGGGGCACTATGGCTACACCTTC. Protein product: CASSFGGHYGYTF.

J is TRBJ1-5 and V is TRBV19; TRBD1 agrees at 7 bases. V trimming: 5 bases; J trimming: 6 bases; junction bases outside the gene matches: 4. Germline V gives CDR1 LNHDA, CDR2 SQIVND (reference sequence). The CDR3 extends over 13 amino acids. The CDR3 DNA reads TGTGCCAGTAGTGTGGAGGGGGCTCAGCCCCAGCATTTT. Translation: CASSVEGAQPQHF. The whole variable domain, remainder taken from reference TRBV19 and TRBJ1-5, is DGGITQSPKYLFRKEGQNVTLSCEQNLNHDAMYWYRQDPGQGLRLIYYSQIVNDFQKGDIAEGYSVSREKKESFPLTVTSAQKNPTAFYLCASSVEGAQPQHFGDGTRLSIL.

By its share, this clone is medium-sized. This chain uses TRBV5-1 with TRBJ2-2; 7 positions agree with TRBD2. V shed 4 bases, J shed 7 bases, and the junction held 10 bases outside the gene matches. Germline lookup yields CDR1 SGHRS and CDR2 YFSETQ. The CDR3 loop spans 15 amino acids. The chain's CDR3 is CASSLLADLVGELFF. DNA for the CDR3: TGCGCCAGCAGCCTGCTAGCGGACCTCGTCGGGGAGCTGTTTTTT.

This clone appeared once. V usage is TRBV7-9 and J usage is TRBJ2-5, with no clear D. The ends were cut back, 5 bases at V and 1 base at J, with 11 bases in the middle. The CDR3 totals 14 residues. The V gene's germline CDR1 is SEHNR and CDR2 FQNEAQ (reference sequence). The chain's CDR3 is CASSASRIQETQYF. CDR3 DNA sequence: TGTGCCAGCAGCGCATCCAGGATCCAAGAGACCCAGTACTTC.

The V and J genes are TRBV7-9 and TRBJ2-3; TRBD1 aligns across 10 bases. Trimming cost V 6 bases and J 4 bases; bases outside gene matches: 7. The V gene's germline CDR1 is SEHNR and CDR2 FQNEAQ (reference sequence). The CDR3 is 15 residues long. The CDR3 DNA reads TGTGCCAGCAGTTCGGGACAGGGGATTTCAGATACGCAGTATTTT. Translating gives CASSSGQGISDTQYF.

Only one count was recorded for this clone. The chain couples TRBV24-1 to TRBJ2-7; TRBD2 matches 15 bases. This CDR3 region has 17 residues. CDR1 and CDR2 from the germline V gene are KGHDR and SFDVKD. J was trimmed by 1 base and V by 2 bases; bases with no gene match: 2. Here the CDR3 reads CATSDSGLAGGSYEQYF. The CDR3 DNA is TGTGCCACCAGTGATTCGGGACTAGCGGGAGGATCCTACGAGCAGTACTTC.

The CDR3 DNA sequence: TGTGCCACCAGCAAGGACAGAGGATTGCATCAGCCCCAGCATTTT. This gives the protein CATSKDRGLHQPQHF. This chain uses TRBV15 with TRBJ1-5, with D perhaps matching TRBD1 (6 bases). Germline V gives CDR1 LNHNV, CDR2 YYDKDF (reference sequence). CDR3 size: 15 residues. With 4 bases removed from V and 5 bases from J, the gap between germline ends came to 15 bases.

This chain links TRBV10-3 with TRBJ2-5; no reliable D call. Germline CDR1 is ENHRY and CDR2 is SYGVKD. This CDR3 is built from 12 residues. The V and J ends lost 7 bases and 5 bases respectively, with 11 bases between them. CDR3 in DNA: TGTGCCATCAAAGCCTCCGGGGAGACCCAGTACTTC. It yields the protein CAIKASGETQYF.